This T cell receptor beta chain emerged from a study of blood T cell repertoires in COVID-19. This clone occurred once. Authors' analysis steps: Reference gene primer amplification gave nucleated cell count estimates. Generated by immunoSEQ multiplex PCR, the TCRdb table keeps only in-frame clones and is missing some. That table furnishes V, J and clone size, whereas the DNA furnished D and trimming. The sample has about 76,000 clones, 65% to 90% seen once. The CDR3 sequence is 14 residues long. Germline values: CDR1 LNHDA, CDR2 SQIVND (reference sequence). V dropped 6 bases and J dropped 8; count of bases not matched to a gene: 8.

The sequencing sample was made of peripheral blood. The TCR was taken from a human donor in a cohort sampled during active COVID-19. The rearrangement joins TRBV19 to TRBJ2-1; 9 nucleotides align to TRBD1. The CDR3: CASSTDRGYDEQFF. CDR3 in DNA: TGTGCCAGTAGCACGGACAGGGGATATGATGAGCAGTTCTTC.